The rows below give T cell receptor beta chains drawn from one sample of a study of shared clonotypes between healthy human individuals. Sequenced by immunoSEQ multiplex PCR; TCRdb stores in-frame clones only, minus some. The table records around 2.1 million clones, 90% to 96% of them present only once. Sequenced material: naive CD4+ T cells sorted from blood. All receptors derive from a man aged 18-30 years in good health. Each CDR3 is given with its conserved first and last residue. A D gene is named only where the DNA matches it firmly. Size tells how often a clone was seen (once, few, many) or the class of an expanded clone, and some rows leave it out.

D	size	V	J	CDR3	DNA
NA	NA	TRBV7-2	TRBJ2-4	CATQSSIAKNIQYF	TGTGCCACCCAGTCCTCGATAGCCAAAAACATTCAGTACTTC
TRBD1	NA	TRBV30	TRBJ1-2	CAWNRDSYGYTF	TGTGCCTGGAACCGGGACAGCTATGGCTACACCTTC
NA	few	TRBV19	TRBJ2-7	CASSIGSSYEQYF	TGTGCCAGTAGTATTGGGTCCTCCTACGAGCAGTACTTC
TRBD2	NA	TRBV7-2	TRBJ2-5	CASSLGVIAGGTETQYF	TGTGCCAGCAGCTTAGGTGTTATAGCGGGAGGGACGGAGACCCAGTACTTC
NA	NA	TRBV7-9	TRBJ1-1	CASSLAGWGLNTEAFF	TGTGCCAGCAGCTTAGCTGGTTGGGGGTTGAACACTGAAGCTTTCTTT
TRBD2	NA	TRBV27	TRBJ2-1	CASSPRVAGDHNEQFF	TGTGCCAGCAGTCCTCGGGTAGCGGGGGACCACAATGAGCAGTTCTTC
TRBD1	NA	TRBV28	TRBJ1-5	CASSSGQGRQPQHF	TGTGCCAGCAGCTCCGGACAGGGCAGGCAGCCCCAGCATTTT
TRBD1	NA	TRBV28	TRBJ2-7	CASSPRRRGLSYEQYF	TGTGCCAGCAGTCCCCGGCGCAGGGGGCTTTCCTACGAGCAGTACTTC
NA	NA	TRBV7-9	TRBJ2-3	CASSFRGRTDTQYF	TGTGCCAGCAGCTTTCGGGGGAGAACAGATACGCAGTATTTT
NA	NA	TRBV27	TRBJ1-1	CASSSTGTPEAFF	TGTGCCAGCAGTTCTACAGGGACTCCAGAAGCTTTCTTT
TRBD1	NA	TRBV6-5	TRBJ2-5	CASRRTGQETQYF	TGTGCCAGCAGGAGGACAGGCCAAGAGACCCAGTACTTC
NA	NA	TRBV7-2	TRBJ2-5	CASSPGPHSRETQYF	TGTGCCAGCAGCCCAGGACCCCACTCTCGGGAGACCCAGTACTTC
TRBD1	NA	TRBV5-5	TRBJ1-1	CASSFIWTGDTEAFF	TGTGCCAGCAGCTTTATCTGGACAGGAGACACTGAAGCTTTCTTT
TRBD2	NA	TRBV5-1	TRBJ2-1	CASSLEGTSGRWWNEQFF	TGCGCCAGCAGCTTGGAGGGGACTAGCGGGAGATGGTGGAATGAGCAGTTCTTC
TRBD2	NA	TRBV9	TRBJ2-5	CASSVEILAGGGTQYF	TGTGCCAGCAGCGTAGAGATCCTAGCGGGAGGGGGGACCCAGTACTTC
TRBD1	NA	TRBV6-6	TRBJ1-2	CASSRGTGNGYTF	TGTGCCAGCAGTAGGGGGACAGGGAATGGCTACACCTTC
NA	NA	TRBV10-1	TRBJ2-3	CASSRTRYTDTQYF	TGCGCCAGCAGTCGGACACGTTACACAGATACGCAGTATTTT
NA	NA	TRBV7-6	TRBJ1-4	CASSQIQGMDNEKLFF	TGTGCCAGCAGCCAAATTCAGGGGATGGATAATGAAAAACTGTTTTTT
TRBD1	NA	TRBV5-4	TRBJ1-3	CASSPGGNSGNTIYF	TGTGCCAGCAGCCCAGGGGGTAACTCTGGAAACACCATATATTTT
NA	NA	TRBV18	TRBJ2-3	CASSRTTTDTQYF	TGTGCCAGCTCACGGACCACCACAGATACGCAGTATTTT
NA	NA	TRBV4-1	TRBJ2-3	CASSQDLVSDTQYF	TGCGCCAGCAGCCAAGATCTCGTTTCTGATACGCAGTATTTT
TRBD1	NA	TRBV2	TRBJ2-5	CASSEQGQVQETQYF	TGTGCCAGCAGTGAACAGGGACAGGTCCAAGAGACCCAGTACTTC
NA	once	TRBV28	TRBJ1-3	CATSQPTKPAIYF	TGTGCCACCTCTCAACCAACCAAACCCGCCATATATTTT
NA	NA	TRBV18	TRBJ2-2	CASSPSSSVNTGELFF	TGTGCCAGCTCACCATCCTCCTCGGTAAACACCGGGGAGCTGTTTTTT
TRBD1	NA	TRBV6-6	TRBJ2-7	CASSYRQGVPEQYF	TGTGCCAGCAGTTACCGGCAGGGGGTACCCGAGCAGTACTTC
NA	NA	TRBV6-5	TRBJ2-6	CASSPRRAGANVLTF	TGTGCCAGCAGCCCCCGAAGGGCTGGGGCCAACGTCCTGACTTTC
NA	NA	TRBV6-6	TRBJ2-7	CASSTPPTGVTYEQYF	TGTGCCAGCAGTACCCCCCCGACTGGGGTTACCTACGAGCAGTACTTC
NA	NA	TRBV7-2	TRBJ2-7	CASSPTAFYEQYF	TGTGCCAGCAGCCCGACAGCATTCTACGAGCAGTACTTC
NA	NA	TRBV6-6	TRBJ1-5	CASSSDQPQHF	TGTGCCAGCAGCTCAGATCAGCCCCAGCATTTT
NA	NA	TRBV6-1	TRBJ1-5	CASRTGINNQPQHF	TGTGCCAGCCGAACAGGGATAAACAATCAGCCCCAGCATTTT
NA	NA	TRBV6-1	TRBJ1-6	CASSERTPSPLHF	TGTGCCAGCAGTGAACGGACGCCTTCACCCCTCCACTTT
TRBD1	NA	TRBV9	TRBJ2-6	CASSGDRGRSGANVLTF	TGTGCCAGCAGTGGGGACAGGGGACGCTCTGGGGCCAACGTCCTGACTTTC
NA	NA	TRBV14	TRBJ2-7	CASSQMRWGGPYEQYF	TGTGCCAGCAGCCAAATGAGGTGGGGTGGCCCCTACGAGCAGTACTTC
NA	NA	TRBV6-1	TRBJ1-2	CASSEGGYGYTF	TGTGCCAGCAGTGAAGGGGGATATGGCTACACCTTC
NA	NA	TRBV19	TRBJ1-4	CASSIQRASNEKLFF	TGTGCCAGTAGTATACAGCGGGCTTCAAATGAAAAACTGTTTTTT
NA	NA	TRBV18	TRBJ2-7	CASSSGQSPYEQYF	TGTGCCAGCTCATCTGGACAGTCACCCTACGAGCAGTACTTC
TRBD1	NA	TRBV6-5	TRBJ1-1	CASSPDRAEAFF	TGTGCCAGCAGTCCGGACAGGGCTGAAGCTTTCTTT
TRBD1	NA	TRBV4-1	TRBJ1-3	CASSQPGQRGGNTIYF	TGCGCCAGCAGCCAGCCGGGACAGAGGGGTGGAAACACCATATATTTT
NA	once	TRBV30	TRBJ2-2	CAWTALPGTGELFF	TGTGCCTGGACGGCACTACCGGGCACCGGGGAGCTGTTTTTT
TRBD2	NA	TRBV9	TRBJ2-2	CASSVAGGGTTGELFF	TGTGCCAGCAGCGTAGCAGGCGGGGGGACCACCGGGGAGCTGTTTTTT